The clone carrying this TCR beta chain was detected only a few times. What it binds is unknown. There are 17 residues in the CDR3. The V gene lost 1 base and the J gene lost 5 bases, with 20 bases spanning the gap. Germline V CDR1 and CDR2: MNHNS, SASEGT. The source of the sample is a study of T cell repertoires in cytomegalovirus infection. Study-wide results and limits: Summed frequency of shared TCR beta families picked out CMV carriers who also had the relevant HLA. Ex vivo, HLA-C-restricted CMV-specific TCR beta clonotypes prevailed over the rest of the response.

MiXCR, applied by TCRdb to the reads, yields one record per CDR3 protein. Among some 590,000 distinct CDR3 sequences listed, about 39% were seen once. The sample here was cultured PBMCs, taken from culture after CMV antigen stimulation. This clonotype was sampled from a human donor in good health (CMV status not recorded). Some clones in this sample may be carry-over from other donors' samples. The rearrangement links TRBV6-1 to TRBJ1-2; maybe TRBD1 (6 bases). CDR3 nucleotides: TGTGCCAGCAGTGAAGACGGCAGGGGAGCCCCCGCTTATGGCTACACCTTC. Translated: CASSEDGRGAPAYGYTF.